Described below is a single T cell receptor (beta chain) sequence and its context. Sequenced by immunoSEQ multiplex PCR; TCRdb stores in-frame clones only, minus some. Among 200,000 to 300,000 clones, about 68% were seen once, and the ten largest hold about 3.5%. The sample is drawn from a study of blood T cell repertoires in COVID-19. Study details: Samples taken during acute and convalescent COVID-19 were collected in the United States, Italy and Spain. T cells, B-cell-depleted T cells, or PBMCs supplied cDNA or gDNA.

The J segment lost 10 bases and the V segment lost 6 bases, leaving 12 bases of the junction unmatched. This CDR3 region has 15 residues. Germline assignment: CDR1 LGHDT and CDR2 YNNKEL (reference sequence). What was sequenced was peripheral blood. The chain has TRBV3-1 (or the pseudogene TRBV3-2) and TRBJ1-6, with 7 bases fitting TRBD1. This receptor was taken from a woman of 80 years or more with acute or convalescent COVID-19. CDR3 residues: CASRTRDSVNSPLHF. The CDR3 coding sequence is TGTGCCAGCAGAACCAGGGACAGTGTAAACTCACCCCTCCACTTT.